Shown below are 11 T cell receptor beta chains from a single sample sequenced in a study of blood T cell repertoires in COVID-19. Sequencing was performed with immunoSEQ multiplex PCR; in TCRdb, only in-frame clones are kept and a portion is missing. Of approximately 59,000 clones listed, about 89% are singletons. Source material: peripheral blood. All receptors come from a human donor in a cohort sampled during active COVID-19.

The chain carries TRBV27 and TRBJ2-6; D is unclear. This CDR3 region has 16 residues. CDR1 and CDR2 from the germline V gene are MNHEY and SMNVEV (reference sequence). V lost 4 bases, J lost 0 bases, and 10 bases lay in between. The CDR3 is CASSSSWLSGANVLTF. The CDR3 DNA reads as TGTGCCAGCAGTTCCTCTTGGCTCTCTGGGGCCAACGTCCTGACTTTC.

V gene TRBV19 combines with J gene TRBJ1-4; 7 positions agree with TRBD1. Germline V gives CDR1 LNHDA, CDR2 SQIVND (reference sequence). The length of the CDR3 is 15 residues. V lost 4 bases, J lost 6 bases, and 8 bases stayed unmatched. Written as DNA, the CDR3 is TGTGCCAGTAGTACCCAGGACAGGAAATATGAAAAACTGTTTTTT. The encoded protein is CASSTQDRKYEKLFF.

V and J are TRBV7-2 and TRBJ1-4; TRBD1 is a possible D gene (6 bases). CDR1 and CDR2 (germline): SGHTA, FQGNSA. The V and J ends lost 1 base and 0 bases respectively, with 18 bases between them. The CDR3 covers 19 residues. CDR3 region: CASSLEAAGDNPTNEKLFF. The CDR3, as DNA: TGTGCCAGCAGCTTAGAGGCGGCAGGGGATAACCCAACTAATGAAAAACTGTTTTTT.

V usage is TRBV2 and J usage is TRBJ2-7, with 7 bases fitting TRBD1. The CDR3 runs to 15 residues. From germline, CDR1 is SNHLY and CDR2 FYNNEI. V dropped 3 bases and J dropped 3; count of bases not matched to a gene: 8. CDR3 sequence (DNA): TGTGCCAGCAGTGACGAGGGGGCCCCCCACTACGAGCAGTACTTC. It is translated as CASSDEGAPHYEQYF.

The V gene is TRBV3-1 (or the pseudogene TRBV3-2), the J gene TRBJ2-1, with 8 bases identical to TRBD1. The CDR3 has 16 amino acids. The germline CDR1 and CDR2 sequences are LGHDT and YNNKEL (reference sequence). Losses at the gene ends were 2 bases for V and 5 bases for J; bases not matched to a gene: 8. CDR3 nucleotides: TGTGCCAGCAGCCAACTATACCGGGACAGGAACAATGAGCAGTTCTTC. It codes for CASSQLYRDRNNEQFF.

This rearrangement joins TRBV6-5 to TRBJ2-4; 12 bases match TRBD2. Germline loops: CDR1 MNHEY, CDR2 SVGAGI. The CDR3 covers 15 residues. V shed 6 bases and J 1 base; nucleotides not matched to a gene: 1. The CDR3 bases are TGTGCCAGCAGAGGGACTAGCGGGGCCAAAAACATTCAGTACTTC. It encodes CASRGTSGAKNIQYF.

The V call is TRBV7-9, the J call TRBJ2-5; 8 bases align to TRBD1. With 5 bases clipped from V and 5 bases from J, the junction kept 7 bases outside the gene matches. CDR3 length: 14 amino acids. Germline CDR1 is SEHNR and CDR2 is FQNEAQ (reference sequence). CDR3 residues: CASSHRTGTETQYF. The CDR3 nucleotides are TGTGCCAGCAGCCATAGGACAGGGACGGAGACCCAGTACTTC.

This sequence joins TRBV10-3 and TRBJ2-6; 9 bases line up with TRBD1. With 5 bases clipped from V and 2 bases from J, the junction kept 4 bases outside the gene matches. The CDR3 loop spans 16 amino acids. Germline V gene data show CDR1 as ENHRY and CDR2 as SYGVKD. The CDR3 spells CAISTGGRTGANVLTF. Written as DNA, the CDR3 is TGTGCCATCAGTACAGGGGGCCGGACTGGGGCCAACGTCCTGACTTTC.

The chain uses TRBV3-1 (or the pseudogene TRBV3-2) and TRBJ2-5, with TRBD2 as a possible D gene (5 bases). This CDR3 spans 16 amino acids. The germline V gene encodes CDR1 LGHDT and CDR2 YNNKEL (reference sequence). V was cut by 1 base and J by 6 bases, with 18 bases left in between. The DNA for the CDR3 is TGTGCCAGCAGCCAAGGTGCGGGTGGGGTCGGCCAGACCCAGTACTTC. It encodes CASSQGAGGVGQTQYF.

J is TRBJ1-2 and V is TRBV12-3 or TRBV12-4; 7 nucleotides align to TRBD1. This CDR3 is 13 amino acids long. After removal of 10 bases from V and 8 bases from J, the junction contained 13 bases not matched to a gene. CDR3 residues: CATTTGTRGGYTF. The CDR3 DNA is TGTGCCACTACGACAGGGACAAGGGGGGGCTACACCTTC.

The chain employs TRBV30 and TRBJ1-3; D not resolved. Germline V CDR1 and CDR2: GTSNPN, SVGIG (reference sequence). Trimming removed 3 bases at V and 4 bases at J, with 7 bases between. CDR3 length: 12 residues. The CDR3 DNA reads TGTGCCTGGAGGATACGGGGAAACACCATATATTTT. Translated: CAWRIRGNTIYF. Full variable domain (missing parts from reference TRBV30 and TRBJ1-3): SQTIHQWPATLVQPVGSPLSLECTVEGTSNPNLYWYRQAAGRGLQLLFYSVGIGQISSEVPQNLSASRPQDRQFILSSKKLLLSDSGFYLCAWRIRGNTIYFGEGSWLTVV.